Listed here are 3 T cell receptor beta chains from one sample, sequenced in a study of read filtering for tumor transcriptome and immune sequencing. This library used roughly 400 ng RNA and molecular barcoded adaptors spanning alpha/delta and beta/gamma chains. TCRdb re-derived calls from the reads in MiXCR, one entry per CDR3 protein. In the table there are more than 70,000 distinct CDR3 sequences, around a fifth of which are singletons. Sequenced sample: a population of CD138-negative cells sorted from bone marrow. All receptors come from a donor at least 40 years old with multiple myeloma.

Of note for this clonotype: Given a much more abundant clone one base away, this may be a read error. The final CDR3 position lacks the conserved phenylalanine or tryptophan, pointing to a likely read error. The chain employs TRBV29-1 and TRBJ2-1; D assignment may be TRBD1 or TRBD2 (5 bases each). The V end was cut by 7 bases, the J end by 6 bases, with 16 bases between. The germline CDR1 and CDR2 sequences are SQVTM and ANQGSEA. The CDR3 consists of 13 residues. DNA of the CDR3: TGCAGCGGGGGACGGGATGGGTTCAATGAGCAGTTCCTC. Its protein product is CSGGRDGFNEQFL.

This clonotype appeared a few times. The chain is built from TRBV19 and TRBJ2-7; TRBD2 is a possible D gene (6 bases). Between the trimmed V and J ends, which lost 5 bases and 6 bases, there was a span of 20 bases. There are 15 residues in the CDR3. The germline CDR1 and CDR2 sequences are LNHDA and SQIVND (reference sequence). CDR3 in DNA: TGTGCCAGTAGTCCCTCGGGGGAGAGTGGGGGCGAGCAGTACTTC. Translated, it gives CASSPSGESGGEQYF.

This chain joins TRBV6-5 and TRBJ2-5, with D possibly TRBD2 on 6 matching bases. CDR1 MNHEY and CDR2 SVGAGI come from the germline V gene. Deletions cut 5 bases from V and 4 bases from J, with 11 bases between. The CDR3 runs to 13 residues. CDR3 nucleotides: TGTGCCAGCAGTATGGGGGGATCAGAGACCCAGTACTTC. The encoded protein is CASSMGGSETQYF.